This T cell receptor (beta chain) was identified during a study of cytomegalovirus exposure and HLA in healthy donors. Study-level background: Membership in the Caucasian-associated ancestry cluster was found for about four fifths of 300 to 400 genotyped donors.

Looked up from germline, CDR1 is SGHDT and CDR2 is YYEEEE. The CDR3 contains 16 residues. With V trimmed by 3 bases and J by 2 bases, 7 bases remained unmatched. The PCR contained 60 Vbeta and 13 Jbeta primers. Sequencing was performed with immunoSEQ multiplex PCR; in TCRdb, only in-frame clones are kept and a portion is missing. The sample contains 150,000 or so clones, over 60% of which appear only once. The chain uses TRBV5-6 and TRBJ1-5, with 8 bases fitting TRBD1. This TCR derives from a female donor in good health and CMV-seronegative. Material: PBMCs. CDR3 amino acids: CASSWGTGGGNQPQHF. In nucleotides, the CDR3 is TGTGCCAGCAGCTGGGGAACAGGGGGTGGCAATCAGCCCCAGCATTTT.